This section outlines one T cell receptor (beta chain) sequence together with its context. As yet, its antigen is unknown. These data originate in a study of T cell responses to AZD1222 COVID-19 vaccine. Regarding the study as a whole: Reports indicate that nearly half of spike-specific TCRs are directed at unmutated variant regions.

The germline V and J ends were trimmed by 2 bases and 8 bases, with 16 bases remaining between them. CDR1 is MDHEN, CDR2 SYDVKM, per germline. The CDR3 runs to 15 residues. Profiled with immunoSEQ multiplex PCR; TCRdb holds only in-frame clones, not every one. The data hold 100,000 to 150,000 clones, with roughly nine tenths observed a single time. This TCR was sampled from an adult in good health. The gene calls are TRBV28 and TRBJ2-1; a weak D match, TRBD1 (5 bases). The sample was peripheral blood, taken on day 0 of AZD1222 vaccination. CDR3 DNA sequence: TGTGCCAGCAGTTTAGGGCCCAGGGTGGGCGATGAGCAGTTCTTC. Its translation: CASSLGPRVGDEQFF.